The T cell receptor (beta chain) under discussion was sequenced for a study of T cell repertoires in ileal Crohn's disease (dated by TCRdb to between 2017 and 2020). In terms of the full investigation: At the time of surgery, roughly 40% of patients were active smokers, and the median duration of disease was roughly 8.3 years. Every patient underwent surgery because of a complication, which was stricturing disease in around 60% of cases and penetrating disease in approximately 40%. About half of the patients received postoperative therapy: fewer than 12 received thiopurines and roughly 19 received anti-TNF agents. TCR repertoire analysis was performed in around 61 Crohn's disease patients drawn from a prospective multicentre cohort. The study was conducted in parallel with a multicentre cohort built to find predictors of early endoscopic recurrence after ileocolonic resection. A Rutgeerts score above i0 was used to define endoscopic postoperative recurrence. A total of roughly 150 mucosal samples from some 57 patients were sequenced, collected from several sites on the surgical specimen and at postoperative endoscopy.

Spanning cysteine to phenylalanine, the CDR3 consists of 10 amino acids. Of all the DNA, just the CDR3 is kept, 30 bases in frame from base 1. Sequences GTSNPN (CDR1) and SVGIG (CDR2) are obtained from the germline V gene (reference sequence). V was cut back by 7 bases and J by 3 bases, leaving a gap of 5 bases between them. Roughly 0.55 micrograms of biopsy DNA per sample were submitted for commercial TCRB immunosequencing. A two-step, amplification bias-controlled multiplex PCR was used by Adaptive Biotechnology to amplify CDR3 regions from genomic DNA. Primers for every V and J gene segment were used in the first PCR, and barcodes and Illumina adapters were added in the second PCR. CDR3 libraries were sequenced on an Illumina instrument. The authors' analysis ran thus. The analysis used both the pipelines supplied by the vendor and custom analysis of the raw data in R/Bioconductor with R version 3.3.0. Clonality, which ranges from 0 to 1, was calculated as the inverse of the normalised Shannon entropy across all productive clones. High-frequency clones were defined as the repertoire share of the top 100 clones, retaining only clones passing a 95% confidence test. Overlap between samples was measured with the Morisita-Horn index, while repertoire diversity was measured with the Simpson index. In its TCRdb copy, this immuneACCESS table keeps in-frame sequences only and misses some clones. Where compared with another copy, unresolved V genes explain less than half of these, and the others have no known cause. The V and J calls and clone size are taken from that table; D and trimming were inferred from the DNA. Across this sample there are 25,000 to 30,000 clones, with about 82% seen only once. Clones ranked in the top ten supply around 17% of the sample.

Study-wide findings and limitations: Endoscopic recurrence was found to be associated with higher high-frequency clone percentages at surgery, and recurrence was observed in all patients with clonality above 26.8% (18/57). A significantly higher proportion of clonal expansions was observed in active smokers at surgery than in non-smokers (approximately 26% vs 20%, p=0.02). Mucosal CD4 and CD8 T cells were sorted and sequenced only in a subgroup of patients, whose size was not stated. Sorted CD8 T cells carried more high-frequency clones than CD4 T cells, suggesting mucosal expansions were mainly CD8.

Adults with ileal or ileocolonic Crohn's disease for whom ileocolonic resection was indicated were considered eligible. Whole ileal mucosal biopsies were stored frozen at -80°C before DNA extraction. A TRizol-based method was used to extract genomic DNA from the frozen whole biopsies, and the DNA was quantified with a NanoDrop 2000 spectrophotometer. As for this clone: Its specific antigen is unknown. Per-nucleotide qualities are absent, and no much larger clonotype sits a single base away.

The sequence joins TRBV30 to TRBJ2-3; the D segment cannot be called with confidence. Sequenced material: ileal tissue. The sequence was collected from an adult with Crohn's disease. At the DNA level, the sequence is TGTGCCTCAGAAACAGATACGCAGTATTTT. Its protein product is CASETDTQYF.